A single sample is the source of the 29 T cell receptor beta chains below, sequenced in a study of cytomegalovirus exposure and HLA in healthy donors. The PCR used 60 Vbeta and 13 Jbeta primers. The table came from immunoSEQ multiplex PCR; TCRdb's copy has only in-frame clones and leaves some out. Here the sample spans under 90,000 clones, just under 90% being singletons. Source material: PBMCs. These receptors all come from a man in his late teens or twenties in good health and CMV-seronegative.

The rearrangement joins TRBV28 to TRBJ1-5; TRBD1 might be the D (6 bases). CDR3 length: 17 residues. V lost 6 bases and J 2 bases, leaving 20 bases between the germline ends. Per germline, CDR1 MDHEN and CDR2 SYDVKM. As DNA, the CDR3 is TGTGCCAGCAGCTCCCCGTCAGGGGAGTGGGGCAATCAGCCCCAGCATTTT. Amino acids: CASSSPSGEWGNQPQHF.

This clone was detected only once. V usage is TRBV27 and J usage is TRBJ1-6; weak D call: TRBD1 (5 bases). V shed 4 bases and J shed 11 bases, with 15 bases lying between them. The CDR3 has 14 residues. CDR1 is MNHEY and CDR2 is SMNVEV in the germline V gene (reference sequence). CDR3 sequence: CASSSRGSETPLHF. CDR3 nucleotides: TGTGCCAGCAGTTCAAGGGGATCGGAGACACCCCTCCACTTT.

The rearrangement uses TRBV28 and TRBJ2-5; no definite D call. Trimming left V 7 bases short and J 5 bases short, with 8 bases between. The germline V gene encodes CDR1 MDHEN and CDR2 SYDVKM. The CDR3 contains 11 residues. The CDR3 sequence is CASTSRETQYF. The CDR3 nucleotides read TGTGCCAGCACCAGCAGGGAGACCCAGTACTTC.

As for this clone: An end of the junction differs from the germline gene, which may be a read error. The rearrangement uses TRBV7-7 and TRBJ2-2; D call uncertain. The CDR3 length is 13 residues. Germline V CDR1 and CDR2: SSHAT, FNYEAQ (reference sequence). The CDR3 loop reads CASSLRNTGELFF. The CDR3 DNA reads as TGTGCTAGCAGCTTACGTAACACCGGGGAGCTGTTTTTT.

The genes are TRBV10-2 and TRBJ2-1, with 12 bases fitting TRBD2. The CDR3 is 15 amino acids. Germline trimming cut 4 bases from V and 9 bases from J; bases unmatched to any gene: 7. Germline V lookup: CDR1 WSHSY, CDR2 SAAADI. The CDR3: CASSGWTSGNSEQFF. The CDR3 bases are TGCGCCAGCAGTGGGTGGACTAGCGGGAACAGTGAGCAGTTCTTC.

About this clone itself: A junction end diverges from the germline sequence, so it may reflect a read error. The chain joins TRBV7-7 to TRBJ2-5; the match to TRBD1 covers 9 bases. This CDR3 has 14 amino acids. Germline V gene data show CDR1 as SSHAT and CDR2 as FNYEAQ (reference sequence). For the CDR3, the DNA is TGTGCTAGCAGCCTACAGGGGGCCCAAGAGACCCAGTACTTC. It yields the protein CASSLQGAQETQYF.

This clone occurred once. This chain links TRBV7-9 with TRBJ2-3; a possible D gene is TRBD2 (5 bases). V lost 5 bases and J 0 bases, leaving 15 bases between the germline ends. Germline-derived CDR1 and CDR2 are SEHNR and FQNEAQ (reference sequence). This CDR3 is 16 amino acids long. CDR3 nucleotides: TGTGCCAGCAGCCTCCGCGAGGGCAGTAGCACAGATACGCAGTATTTT. Residues: CASSLREGSSTDTQYF.

This sequence joins TRBV7-8 and TRBJ2-7, with 11 bases fitting TRBD1. The CDR3 is 15 residues long. Germline CDR1 SGHVS, CDR2 FQNEAQ. The V gene end was trimmed by 3 bases and the J gene end by 2 bases; junction bases not matched to a gene: 3. The CDR3 loop is CASSFRDRGTYEQYF. CDR3 in DNA: TGTGCCAGCAGCTTTCGGGACAGGGGGACCTACGAGCAGTACTTC.

Turning to this clone: The sample has other DNA sequences that encode this CDR3 too. The genes are TRBV5-1 and TRBJ2-7; 10 bases align to TRBD2. The CDR3 consists of 16 residues. J gave up 0 bases and V 3 bases, and 6 bases lay outside the gene matches. Per germline, CDR1 SGHRS and CDR2 YFSETQ. The CDR3 DNA is TGCGCCAGCAGCTATAATAGCGGGAGGCTCTCCTACGAGCAGTACTTC. Protein product: CASSYNSGRLSYEQYF. Supplemented by reference TRBV5-1 and TRBJ2-7, the full variable domain reads KAGVTQTPRYLIKTRGQQVTLSCSPISGHRSVSWYQQTPGQGLQFLFEYFSETQRNKGNFPGRFSGRQFSNSRSEMNVSTLELGDSALYLCASSYNSGRLSYEQYFGPGTRLTVT.

The DNA for the CDR3 is TGTGCCAGCAGCCAAGAAGGACTAGCGGGAGGAGGAGATACGCAGTATTTT. It encodes CASSQEGLAGGGDTQYF. The V and J genes are TRBV4-2 and TRBJ2-3; 14 nucleotides align to TRBD2. The CDR3 has 17 amino acids. Germline CDR1 reads LGHNA; CDR2 reads YNFKEQ. After removal of 0 bases from V and 5 bases from J, the junction contained 4 bases not matched to a gene.

This clone was seen once. This chain joins TRBV9 and TRBJ2-5; TRBD2 is a possible D gene (5 bases). The germline CDR1 and CDR2 sequences are SGDLS and YYNGEE. Trimming shortened V by 0 bases and J by 5 bases, and 14 bases separated the two germline ends. The CDR3 consists of 15 residues. The CDR3 here is CASSVVHGRGETQYF. Here the CDR3 DNA reads TGTGCCAGCAGCGTAGTCCACGGGCGAGGGGAGACCCAGTACTTC.

This CDR3 is CASSSLAANQPQHF. The CDR3 nucleotides read TGTGCCAGCAGTTCCTTGGCGGCCAATCAGCCCCAGCATTTT. The V call is TRBV28, the J call TRBJ1-5; D unresolved. The V and J ends lost 4 bases and 3 bases respectively, with 10 bases between them. The CDR3 runs 14 residues. Germline V gene lookup returns CDR1 MDHEN and CDR2 SYDVKM.

V is TRBV28 and J is TRBJ2-5; 8 nucleotides align to TRBD2. Germline CDR1 MDHEN, CDR2 SYDVKM. The CDR3 has 15 residues. Trimming at V came to 4 bases and at J to 2 bases, leaving 6 bases not matched to a gene. CDR3 nucleotide sequence: TGTGCCAGCAGTTCCCCATTAGCGGGACAAGAGACCCAGTACTTC. It specifies CASSSPLAGQETQYF.

J is TRBJ2-7 and V is TRBV7-2; D is undetermined. Trimming left V 4 bases short and J 3 bases short, with 10 bases between. The CDR3 is 13 amino acids. Germline CDR1 SGHTA, CDR2 FQGNSA. CDR3 region: CASSSFLSYEQYF. Written as DNA, the CDR3 is TGTGCCAGCAGCTCGTTTCTAAGCTACGAGCAGTACTTC.

The chain has TRBV6-5 and TRBJ2-7, with no clear D. The CDR3 is 15 residues long. Germline V gene sequence: CDR1 MNHEY, CDR2 SVGAGI. V dropped 6 bases and J dropped 3 bases, with 18 bases sitting between them. DNA of the CDR3: TGTGCCAGCAGAAGCTTTATAGGAGACTTCTACGAGCAGTACTTC. Encoded protein: CASRSFIGDFYEQYF.

This clone is a singleton in its sample. The chain carries TRBV30 and TRBJ2-5, with a tentative D call TRBD2 (6 bases). Trimming removed 5 bases at V and 5 bases at J, with 9 bases between. The CDR3 length is 11 residues. Looked up from germline, CDR1 is GTSNPN and CDR2 is SVGIG (reference sequence). The CDR3 spells CAWGGFETQYF. DNA for the CDR3: TGTGCCTGGGGAGGGTTTGAGACCCAGTACTTC.

This sequence joins TRBV6-5 and TRBJ2-5; 9 bases fit TRBD2. The DNA end is more similar to TRBJ2-7, so the J call may be wrong. The length of the CDR3 is 14 residues. Germline values: CDR1 MNHEY, CDR2 SVGAGI. In DNA form, the CDR3 reads TGTGCCAGCAGTCCCGCGCGGGGGGGATACGAGCAGTACTTC. Its protein is CASSPARGGYEQYF.

The chain joins TRBV7-2 to TRBJ2-1; perhaps TRBD2 as D (6 bases). Germline-derived CDR1 and CDR2 are SGHTA and FQGNSA. V was shortened by 4 bases and J by 10 bases, with 11 bases between the two germline ends. The CDR3 covers 12 residues. CDR3 DNA: TGTGCCAGCAGCTCCAAGCGGGTCGAGCAGTTCTTC. It is translated as CASSSKRVEQFF.

CDR3 sequence: CASTAGQNSNQPQHF. In nucleotides, the CDR3 is TGTGCCAGCACCGCGGGACAGAATAGCAATCAGCCCCAGCATTTT. V gene TRBV28 combines with J gene TRBJ1-5; 7 nucleotides match TRBD1. CDR3 length: 15 amino acids. Trimming cost V 7 bases and J 0 bases; bases outside gene matches: 6. The germline gives CDR1 MDHEN, CDR2 SYDVKM. Complete variable domain (other parts from reference TRBV28 and TRBJ1-5): DVKVTQSSRYLVKRTGEKVFLECVQDMDHENMFWYRQDPGLGLRLIYFSYDVKMKEKGDIPEGYSVSREKKERFSLILESASTNQTSMYLCASTAGQNSNQPQHFGDGTRLSIL.

V usage is TRBV2 and J usage is TRBJ2-1, with 8 bases lining up with TRBD2. The CDR3 spans 15 residues. Germline CDR1 SNHLY, CDR2 FYNNEI. V trimming: 3 bases; J trimming: 4 bases; junction bases outside the gene matches: 5. This CDR3 is CASSDAGGLYNEQFF. CDR3 bases: TGTGCCAGCAGTGATGCGGGAGGCTTATACAATGAGCAGTTCTTC.

The chain uses TRBV5-1 and TRBJ2-5; 9 bases fit TRBD2. V trimming: 4 bases; J trimming: 0 bases; junction bases outside the gene matches: 10. This CDR3 region has 17 residues. Germline V gene data show CDR1 as SGHRS and CDR2 as YFSETQ. The DNA for the CDR3 is TGCGCCAGCAGCCCACGGTCAGCGGGAGGACACCAAGAGACCCAGTACTTC. This sequence encodes CASSPRSAGGHQETQYF.

The chain combines TRBV14 with TRBJ2-2; TRBD2 aligns across 11 bases. Germline values: CDR1 SGHDN, CDR2 FVKESK. Germline trimming cut 1 base from V and 5 bases from J; bases unmatched to any gene: 6. This CDR3 has 17 amino acids. The CDR3 region has the DNA TGTGCCAGCAGCCAAGGGCTAGCGGGGGGAGAAACCGGGGAGCTGTTTTTT. As protein: CASSQGLAGGETGELFF.

The chain joins TRBV7-9 to TRBJ2-7; 9 bases line up with TRBD2. This CDR3 region has 15 residues. Losses at the gene ends were 2 bases for V and 9 bases for J; bases not matched to a gene: 11. CDR1 and CDR2 from the germline V gene are SEHNR and FQNEAQ (reference sequence). CDR3 coding DNA: TGTGCCAGCAGCTTAACGTCTAGCGGGCGGGGGGGGCAGTACTTC. Protein: CASSLTSSGRGGQYF.

The chain combines TRBV9 with TRBJ1-1, with D tentatively TRBD1 (6 bases). Germline CDR1 and CDR2: SGDLS and YYNGEE. The CDR3 runs 14 residues. Between the trimmed V and J ends, which lost 5 bases and 7 bases, there was a span of 18 bases. This chain's CDR3 is CASSLGGGTLEAFF. DNA for the CDR3: TGTGCCAGCAGTTTGGGAGGGGGGACTCTTGAAGCTTTCTTT.

This clone appeared a few times. The V call is TRBV15, the J call TRBJ2-1; 7 nucleotides match TRBD2. The ends lost 3 bases at V and 9 bases at J; junction bases unmatched: 8. Germline V gene data show CDR1 as LNHNV and CDR2 as YYDKDF (reference sequence). The CDR3 sequence is 14 residues long. The chain's CDR3 is CATSRGELASEQFF. The DNA of the CDR3 is TGTGCCACCAGCAGGGGGGAACTAGCGAGTGAGCAGTTCTTC.

This clone is a singleton in its sample. The chain is built from TRBV27 and TRBJ2-5; TRBD1 is a possible D gene (6 bases). The CDR3 has 16 amino acids. V lost 2 bases to trimming and J lost 4 bases, with 17 bases between them. The germline V gene encodes CDR1 MNHEY and CDR2 SMNVEV (reference sequence). The CDR3 is CASSLQGRPGSETQYF. The CDR3 DNA sequence: TGTGCCAGCAGTTTACAGGGGCGGCCGGGGTCAGAGACCCAGTACTTC.

This clone was found once. V gene TRBV18 combines with J gene TRBJ2-1; possibly TRBD1 for D (6 bases). CDR1 and CDR2 (germline): KGHSH, LQKENI. The CDR3 consists of 14 residues. Deletions cut 5 bases from V and 7 bases from J, with 15 bases between. The CDR3 here is CASSSQGSDNEQFF. CDR3 coding DNA: TGTGCCAGCTCAAGTCAGGGGTCAGATAATGAGCAGTTCTTC.

This clone was seen more than once but under ten times. The chain uses TRBV18 and TRBJ1-1; possibly TRBD1 for D (5 bases). V lost 4 bases to trimming and J lost 0 bases, with 18 bases between them. This CDR3 comprises 17 residues. Germline V gene lookup returns CDR1 KGHSH and CDR2 LQKENI. The CDR3 DNA reads TGTGCCAGCTCACGACAGTGGTCTAATACCCTGAACACTGAAGCTTTCTTT. It encodes CASSRQWSNTLNTEAFF. The full variable domain, rest sourced from reference TRBV18 and TRBJ1-1, is NAGVMQNPRHLVRRRGQEARLRCSPMKGHSHVYWYRQLPEEGLKFMVYLQKENIIDESGMPKERFSAEFPKEGPSILRIQQVVRGDSAAYFCASSRQWSNTLNTEAFFGQGTRLTVV.

CDR3 coding DNA: TGTGCCACTAGCCAGGGACTGCCTAATCAGCCCCAGCATTTT. Protein product: CATSQGLPNQPQHF. This sequence joins TRBV28 and TRBJ1-5; tentative D call: TRBD1 (5 bases). The V and J ends lost 10 bases and 4 bases respectively, with 17 bases between them. CDR1 and CDR2 from the germline V gene are MDHEN and SYDVKM. CDR3 length: 14 residues.